This T cell receptor (beta chain) was captured by sequencing in a study of blood T cell repertoires in COVID-19. Turning to the study itself: COVID-19 samples from acute and convalescent phases originated in the United States, Italy and Spain.

This CDR3 has 16 amino acids. Germline CDR1 is GTSNPN and CDR2 is SVGIG (reference sequence). The V and J ends lost 0 bases and 1 base respectively, with 15 bases between them. Original analysis: Amplified reference gene primers provided the basis for estimating nucleated cell counts. Libraries were prepared by immunoSEQ multiplex PCR; TCRdb keeps only in-frame clonotypes and omits some of them. From that table come the V and J calls and clone size; the DNA was used to work out D and trimming. This table holds about 110,000 clones, approximately 65% found once. The chain employs TRBV30 and TRBJ1-1; D gene ambiguous. The source of this sequence is a woman aged 55-70 years with acute or convalescent COVID-19. Sequences were obtained from peripheral blood. CDR3 in amino acids: CAWSVQRPGGNTEAFF. The CDR3 DNA sequence: TGTGCCTGGAGTGTACAAAGGCCGGGAGGGAACACTGAAGCTTTCTTT.